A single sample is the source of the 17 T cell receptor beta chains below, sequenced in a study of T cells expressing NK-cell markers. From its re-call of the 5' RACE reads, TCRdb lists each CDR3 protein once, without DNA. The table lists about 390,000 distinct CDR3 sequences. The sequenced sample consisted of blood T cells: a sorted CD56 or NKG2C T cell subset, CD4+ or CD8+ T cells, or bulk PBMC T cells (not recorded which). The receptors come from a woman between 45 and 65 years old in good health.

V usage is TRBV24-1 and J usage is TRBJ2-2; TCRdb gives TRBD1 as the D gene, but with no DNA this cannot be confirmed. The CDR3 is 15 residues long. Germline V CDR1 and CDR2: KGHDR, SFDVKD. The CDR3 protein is CATGGQGGLGGELFF.

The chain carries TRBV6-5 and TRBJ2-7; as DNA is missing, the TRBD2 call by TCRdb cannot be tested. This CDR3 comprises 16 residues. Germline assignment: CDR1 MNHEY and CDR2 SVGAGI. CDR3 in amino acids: CASSYRRFGDFYEQYF.

This CDR3 is CSVGFLAGVADTQYF. The chain combines TRBV29-1 with TRBJ2-3; TCRdb calls TRBD2, which cannot be checked without DNA. In germline, CDR1 is SQVTM, CDR2 ANQGSEA. The CDR3 is made up of 15 amino acids.

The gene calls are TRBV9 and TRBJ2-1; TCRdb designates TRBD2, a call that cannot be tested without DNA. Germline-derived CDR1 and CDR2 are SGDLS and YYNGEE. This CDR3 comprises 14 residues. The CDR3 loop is CASSVAGRRGEQFF.

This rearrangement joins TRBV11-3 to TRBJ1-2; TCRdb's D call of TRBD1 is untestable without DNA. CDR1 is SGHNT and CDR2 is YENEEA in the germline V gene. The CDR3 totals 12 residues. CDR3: CASSSGPVGYTF.

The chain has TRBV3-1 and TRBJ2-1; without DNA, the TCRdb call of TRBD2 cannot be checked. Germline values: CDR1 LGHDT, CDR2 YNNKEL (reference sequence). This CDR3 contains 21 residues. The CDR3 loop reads CASSPRLAARGWRSSYNEQFF.

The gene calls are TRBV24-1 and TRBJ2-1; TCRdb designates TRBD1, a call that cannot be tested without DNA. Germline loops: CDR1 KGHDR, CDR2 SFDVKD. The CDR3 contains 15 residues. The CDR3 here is CATSKVRGAVNEQFF.

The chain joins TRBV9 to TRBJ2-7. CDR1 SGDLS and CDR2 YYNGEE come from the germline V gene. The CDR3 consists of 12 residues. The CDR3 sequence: CASSLGMGEQYF.

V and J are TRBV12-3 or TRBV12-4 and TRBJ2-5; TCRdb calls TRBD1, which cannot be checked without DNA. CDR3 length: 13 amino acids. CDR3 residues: CASSRQGEETQYF.

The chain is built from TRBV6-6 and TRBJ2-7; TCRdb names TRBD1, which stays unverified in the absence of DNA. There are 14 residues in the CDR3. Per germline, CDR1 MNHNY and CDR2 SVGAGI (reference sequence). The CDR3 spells CASNPDSPLYEQYF.

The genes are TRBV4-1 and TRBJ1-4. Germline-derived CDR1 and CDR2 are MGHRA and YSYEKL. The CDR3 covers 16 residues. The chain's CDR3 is CASSQEPTGQREKLFF.

CDR3 sequence reads: CASSYEAFRGSPLHF. J is TRBJ1-6 and V is TRBV6-5. This CDR3 is 15 amino acids long. Germline CDR1 reads MNHEY; CDR2 reads SVGAGI.

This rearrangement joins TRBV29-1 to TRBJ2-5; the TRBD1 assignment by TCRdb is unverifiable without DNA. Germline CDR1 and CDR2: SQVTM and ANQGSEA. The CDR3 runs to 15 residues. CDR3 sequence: CSVETWSGRQETQYF.

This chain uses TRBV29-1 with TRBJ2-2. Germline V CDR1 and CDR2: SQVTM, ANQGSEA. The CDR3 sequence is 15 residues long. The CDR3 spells CSYRGGVADTGELFF.

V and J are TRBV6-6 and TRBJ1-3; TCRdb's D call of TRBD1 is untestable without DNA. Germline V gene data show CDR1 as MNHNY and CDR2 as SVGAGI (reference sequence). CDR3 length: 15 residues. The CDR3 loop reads CASRPGQLSGNTIYF.

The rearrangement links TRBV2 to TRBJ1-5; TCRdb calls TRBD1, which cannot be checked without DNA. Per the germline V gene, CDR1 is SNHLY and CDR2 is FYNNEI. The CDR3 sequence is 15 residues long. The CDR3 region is CASSGQVYSNQPQHF.

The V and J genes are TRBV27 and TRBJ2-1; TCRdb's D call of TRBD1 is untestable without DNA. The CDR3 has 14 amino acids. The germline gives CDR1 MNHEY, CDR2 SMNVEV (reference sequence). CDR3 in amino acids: CASSLGGMAIGQFF.